This TCR beta chain was obtained from a study of monozygotic twins with inflammatory bowel disease. Remarks on this clonotype: Its antigen is undetermined.

The CDR3 is made up of 12 amino acids. Both TCRalpha and TCRbeta cDNA were subjected to two nested PCRs lasting approximately 16 and 10 cycles. TCRdb derives one entry per CDR3 protein from the 5' RACE reads, leaving out DNA. This sample contains 400,000 to 500,000 distinct CDR3 sequences. Findings and caveats of the study: Subtypes among T cells remained indistinguishable. On the inverse Simpson index, IBD patients scored lower for TCRbeta diversity than healthy co-twins. Concordant and discordant twins showed no difference in repertoire similarity, possibly from limited power.

V gene TRBV12-3 or TRBV12-4 combines with J gene TRBJ2-2; TCRdb gives TRBD1 as the D gene, but with no DNA this cannot be confirmed. Sequenced: blood. The receptor was derived from a human donor with ulcerative colitis or Crohn's disease, or a healthy co-twin of an affected twin (not recorded which). CDR3 sequence reads: CASRIGAGELFF.